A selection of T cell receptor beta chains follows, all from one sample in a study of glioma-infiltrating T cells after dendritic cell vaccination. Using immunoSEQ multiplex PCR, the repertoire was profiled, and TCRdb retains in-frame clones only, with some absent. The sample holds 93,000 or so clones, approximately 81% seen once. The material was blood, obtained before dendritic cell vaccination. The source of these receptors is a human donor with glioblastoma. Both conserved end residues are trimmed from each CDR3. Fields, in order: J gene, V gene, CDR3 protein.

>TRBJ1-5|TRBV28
ASSRTGDYSNQPQH
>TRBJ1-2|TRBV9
ASSQTGWNGYT
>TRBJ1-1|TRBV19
ASSFRLNTEAF
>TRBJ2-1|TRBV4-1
ASSISGRRNNEQF
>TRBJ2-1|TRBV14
ASSQLAGGPAYNEQF
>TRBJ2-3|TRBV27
APRGDSPMY
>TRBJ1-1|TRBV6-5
ASRTRIRGNTEAF
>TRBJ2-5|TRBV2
ASSPVTGARETQY
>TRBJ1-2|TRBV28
ASNDADYGYT
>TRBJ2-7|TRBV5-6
ASSRLTGLQSQQY
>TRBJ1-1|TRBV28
ASSTQVITEAF
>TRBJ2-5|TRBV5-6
ASSFQRVRETQY
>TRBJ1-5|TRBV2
ASSRTGGDLSNQPQH
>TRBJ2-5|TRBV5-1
ASSGGQPPGTQY
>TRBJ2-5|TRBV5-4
ASSGSLLVTGTQETQY
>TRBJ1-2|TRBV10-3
AISESGPQRKVGGYT
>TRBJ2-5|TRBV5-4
ASSPGGGQETQY